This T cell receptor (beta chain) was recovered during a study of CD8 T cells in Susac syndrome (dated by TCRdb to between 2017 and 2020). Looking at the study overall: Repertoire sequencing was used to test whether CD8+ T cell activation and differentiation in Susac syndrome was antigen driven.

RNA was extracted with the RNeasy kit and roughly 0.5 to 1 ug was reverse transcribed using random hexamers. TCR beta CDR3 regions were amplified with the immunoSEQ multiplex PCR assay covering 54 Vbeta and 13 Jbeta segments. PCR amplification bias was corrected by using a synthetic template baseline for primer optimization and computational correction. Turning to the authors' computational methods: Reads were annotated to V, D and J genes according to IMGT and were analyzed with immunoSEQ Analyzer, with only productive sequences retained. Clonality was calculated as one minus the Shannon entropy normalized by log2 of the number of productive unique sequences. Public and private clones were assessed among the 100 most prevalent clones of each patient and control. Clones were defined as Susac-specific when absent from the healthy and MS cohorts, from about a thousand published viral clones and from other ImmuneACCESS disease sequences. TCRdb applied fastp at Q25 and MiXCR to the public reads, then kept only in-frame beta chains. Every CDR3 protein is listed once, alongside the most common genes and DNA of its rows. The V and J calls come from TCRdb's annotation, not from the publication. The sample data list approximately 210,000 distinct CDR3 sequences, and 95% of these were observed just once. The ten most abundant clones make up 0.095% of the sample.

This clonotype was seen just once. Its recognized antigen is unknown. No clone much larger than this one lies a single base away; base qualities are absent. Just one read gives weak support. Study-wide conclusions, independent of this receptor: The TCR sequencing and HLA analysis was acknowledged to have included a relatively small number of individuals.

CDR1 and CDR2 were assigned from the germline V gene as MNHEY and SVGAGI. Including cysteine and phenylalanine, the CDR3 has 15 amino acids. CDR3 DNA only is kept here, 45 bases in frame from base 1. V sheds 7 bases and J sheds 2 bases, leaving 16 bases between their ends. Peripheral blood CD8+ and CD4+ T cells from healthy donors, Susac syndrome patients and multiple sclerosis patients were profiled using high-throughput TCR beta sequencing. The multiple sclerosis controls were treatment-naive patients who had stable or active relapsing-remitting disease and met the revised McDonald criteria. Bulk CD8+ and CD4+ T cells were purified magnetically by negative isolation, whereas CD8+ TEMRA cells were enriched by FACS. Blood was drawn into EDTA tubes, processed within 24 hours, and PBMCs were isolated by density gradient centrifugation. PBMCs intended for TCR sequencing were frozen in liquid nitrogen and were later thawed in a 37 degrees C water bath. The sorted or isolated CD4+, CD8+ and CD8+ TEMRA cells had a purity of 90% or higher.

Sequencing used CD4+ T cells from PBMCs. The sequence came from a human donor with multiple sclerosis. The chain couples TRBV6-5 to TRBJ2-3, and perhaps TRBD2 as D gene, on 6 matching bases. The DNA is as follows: TGTGCCAGCACCCCGGGGGTCCCCCACACAGATACGCAGTATTTT. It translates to CASTPGVPHTDTQYF.